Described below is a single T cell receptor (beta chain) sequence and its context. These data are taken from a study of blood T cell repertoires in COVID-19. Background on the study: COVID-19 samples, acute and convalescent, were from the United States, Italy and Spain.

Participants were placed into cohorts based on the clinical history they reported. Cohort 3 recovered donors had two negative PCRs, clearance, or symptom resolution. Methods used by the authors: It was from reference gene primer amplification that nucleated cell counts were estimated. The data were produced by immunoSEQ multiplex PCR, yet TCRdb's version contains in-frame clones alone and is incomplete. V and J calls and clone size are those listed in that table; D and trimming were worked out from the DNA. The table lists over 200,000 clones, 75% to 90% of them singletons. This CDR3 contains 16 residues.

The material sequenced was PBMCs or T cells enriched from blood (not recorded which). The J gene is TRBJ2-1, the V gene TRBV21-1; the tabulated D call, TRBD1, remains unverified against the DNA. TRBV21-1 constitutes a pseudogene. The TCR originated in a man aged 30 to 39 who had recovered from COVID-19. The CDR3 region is CASSKVADRDRHEQFF. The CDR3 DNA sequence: TGTGCCAGCAGCAAAGTAGCGGACAGGGATCGTCATGAGCAGTTCTTC.